The rows below give T cell receptor beta chains drawn from one sample of a study of blood T cell repertoires in COVID-19. Some clones are missing from TCRdb's copy, which holds only in-frame ones; the method was immunoSEQ multiplex PCR. The table includes around 120,000 clones, roughly 89% detected once. The source material was peripheral blood. The source of these receptors is an older woman with COVID-19, enrolled during active disease. CDR3s include the opening cysteine and the closing phenylalanine or tryptophan. Each record gives: V gene, D gene, CDR3 protein. D genes are given only for firm matches.

v_gene: TRBV4-1; d_gene: TRBD1; CDR3aa: CASSRPWGQGSNEQYF
v_gene: TRBV7-9; d_gene: -; CDR3aa: CASSPTLDSTTRQETQYF
v_gene: TRBV12-3/TRBV12-4; d_gene: -; CDR3aa: CASRMEGELFF
v_gene: TRBV7-2; d_gene: TRBD2; CDR3aa: CASSLLAGGPGDTQYF
v_gene: TRBV6-2/TRBV6-3; d_gene: -; CDR3aa: CASSSNSYNSPLHF
v_gene: TRBV11-3; d_gene: -; CDR3aa: CASSLIQGTEAFF
v_gene: TRBV5-6; d_gene: TRBD1; CDR3aa: CASSLSQGRLGTEAFF
v_gene: TRBV14; d_gene: -; CDR3aa: CASSPFRAEEQYF
v_gene: TRBV9; d_gene: -; CDR3aa: CASSVGTVTNYGYTF
v_gene: TRBV11-2; d_gene: -; CDR3aa: CASSLGSRYAFF
v_gene: TRBV3-1/TRBV3-2; d_gene: TRBD2; CDR3aa: CASSLLAGGYEQYF
v_gene: TRBV5-8; d_gene: -; CDR3aa: CASSNRHRANYGYTF
v_gene: TRBV7-9; d_gene: -; CDR3aa: CASSLVTGFRHYGYTF
v_gene: TRBV9; d_gene: -; CDR3aa: CASSVSLLDSYGYTF
v_gene: TRBV11-2; d_gene: -; CDR3aa: CASSYSVALRVLNTEAFF
v_gene: TRBV9; d_gene: -; CDR3aa: CASSAQGAKNIQYF
v_gene: TRBV30; d_gene: -; CDR3aa: CAWRGSGDTQYF
v_gene: TRBV4-1; d_gene: TRBD1; CDR3aa: CASSLDWTGENEQFF
v_gene: TRBV2; d_gene: -; CDR3aa: CASTQDNTEAFF
v_gene: TRBV25-1; d_gene: TRBD1; CDR3aa: CASTPSTGVGYTF
v_gene: TRBV7-2; d_gene: TRBD2; CDR3aa: CASSRDGGARTGELFF
v_gene: TRBV7-2; d_gene: TRBD1; CDR3aa: CASSFGQGNGDEQFF
v_gene: TRBV19; d_gene: -; CDR3aa: CASSVQGTGYTF
v_gene: TRBV4-2; d_gene: TRBD2; CDR3aa: CASSQNTGTTYEQYF
v_gene: TRBV6-5; d_gene: -; CDR3aa: CASGELRAGELFF
v_gene: TRBV7-9; d_gene: -; CDR3aa: CASSLVVGGTEQYF
v_gene: TRBV29-1; d_gene: TRBD2; CDR3aa: CSVRGGRQETQYF
v_gene: TRBV5-1; d_gene: -; CDR3aa: CASSWRQDLKTIEQYF
v_gene: TRBV5-4; d_gene: -; CDR3aa: CASGGQETQYF
v_gene: TRBV19; d_gene: -; CDR3aa: CASSPRRGSGGFGSPLHF
v_gene: TRBV5-8; d_gene: TRBD1; CDR3aa: CASSPTGTYNEQFF
v_gene: TRBV27; d_gene: -; CDR3aa: CASRITGGSGNTIYF
v_gene: TRBV11-2; d_gene: TRBD2; CDR3aa: CASSRSGTMGETQYF
v_gene: TRBV4-1; d_gene: -; CDR3aa: CASSQRSGNTIYF
v_gene: TRBV5-4; d_gene: -; CDR3aa: CASSRDAPQVTTNEKLFF
v_gene: TRBV10-3; d_gene: TRBD1; CDR3aa: CAISEGGLTDTQYF
v_gene: TRBV2; d_gene: -; CDR3aa: CASRTLGGAEAFF
v_gene: TRBV19; d_gene: -; CDR3aa: CASSIENLSRQSGYTF
v_gene: TRBV6-5; d_gene: TRBD2; CDR3aa: CASIGGENEQFF
v_gene: TRBV10-3; d_gene: TRBD1; CDR3aa: CAISGDRGLSTEAFF
v_gene: TRBV6-5; d_gene: TRBD1; CDR3aa: CASRTGTEAFF
v_gene: TRBV11-2; d_gene: -; CDR3aa: CASSTIRGTYNEQFF
v_gene: TRBV5-6; d_gene: -; CDR3aa: CASSLGRGEAFF
v_gene: TRBV3-1/TRBV3-2; d_gene: -; CDR3aa: CASSQVQENTEAFF
v_gene: TRBV15; d_gene: TRBD1; CDR3aa: CATSSSGQGPYEQYF
v_gene: TRBV5-3; d_gene: TRBD2; CDR3aa: CARSLQREVAQYF
v_gene: TRBV5-8; d_gene: TRBD1; CDR3aa: CASSFDWEGGGVTEAFF
v_gene: TRBV10-3; d_gene: -; CDR3aa: CAISPQGPNSPLHF
v_gene: TRBV4-3; d_gene: TRBD2; CDR3aa: CASSQGSSGEQFF
v_gene: TRBV5-6; d_gene: -; CDR3aa: CASSLGRGYGYTF